This T cell receptor beta chain was retrieved from a study of blood T cell repertoires in COVID-19. The ends were cut back, 7 bases at V and 1 base at J, with 7 bases in the middle. The CDR3 runs to 12 residues. Germline CDR1 is MDHEN and CDR2 is SYDVKM. Generated by immunoSEQ multiplex PCR, the TCRdb table keeps only in-frame clones and is missing some. There are 250,000 to 350,000 clones in the sample; around nine tenths occur only once, and around 11% lies in the top ten. The gene calls are TRBV28 and TRBJ2-5, with D possibly TRBD2 on 5 matching bases. The sample was peripheral blood. The origin of this receptor is a woman aged 25-40 years with COVID-19, enrolled during active disease. CDR3 protein: CASTRGQETQYF. As DNA, the CDR3 is TGTGCCAGCACTCGGGGCCAAGAGACCCAGTACTTC.